The rows below give T cell receptor beta chains drawn from one sample of a study of T cell repertoires in cytomegalovirus infection. No antigen is known for these receptors. TCRdb reprocessed the reads via MiXCR and lists one record per CDR3 protein. Of about 770,000 distinct CDR3 sequences listed, roughly 28% are singletons. Sequencing was performed on cultured CD8+ T cells from PBMCs, taken from culture after CMV antigen stimulation. These receptors originate from a human donor in good health (CMV status not recorded). Some clones in this sample may be carry-over from other donors' samples. Both conserved end residues are part of each CDR3. The order of the fields is clone size, J gene, V gene, D gene, CDR3 DNA, CDR3 protein. The D gene is left open where the match is weak. The size of a clone is reported for some rows only, either as once, few or many, or as a class for expanded clones.

many | TRBJ2-2 | TRBV7-8 | TRBD2 | TGTGCCAGCAGCAATAGCGGGGAAAACACCGGGGAGCTGTTTTTT | CASSNSGENTGELFF
- | TRBJ1-1 | TRBV27 | - | TGTGCCAGCAGTATGACAGGTTTGAACACTGAAGCTTTCTTT | CASSMTGLNTEAFF
many | TRBJ2-2 | TRBV7-6 | TRBD1 | TGTGCCAGCACCGCCCCCGGGACAGGGGGCAATTTTGACACCGGGGAGCTGTTTTTT | CASTAPGTGGNFDTGELFF
- | TRBJ2-5 | TRBV7-9 | - | TGTGCCAGCAGCGCCGGTCCCTCGTACCAAGAGACCCAGTACTTC | CASSAGPSYQETQYF
- | TRBJ2-1 | TRBV10-2 | TRBD2 | TGCGCCAGCAGTGTTGGGGTACTAGCGGGGGGATACAATGAGCAGTTCTTC | CASSVGVLAGGYNEQFF
- | TRBJ2-1 | TRBV19 | - | TGTGCCAGTAGTATAGGGAGATTCTTCGGCGATGAGCAGTTCTTC | CASSIGRFFGDEQFF
many | TRBJ2-3 | TRBV7-2 | TRBD1 | TGTGCCAGCAGCCTTAGGACAGGGAGCACAGATACGCAGTATTTT | CASSLRTGSTDTQYF
many | TRBJ1-2 | TRBV7-2 | - | TGTGCCAGCAGCTTAACCAGGACCGAACGCTATGGCTACACCTTC | CASSLTRTERYGYTF
few | TRBJ2-2 | TRBV19 | - | TGTGCCAGTAGTATAGGAACCCAGATCACCGGGGAGCTGTTTTTT | CASSIGTQITGELFF
- | TRBJ1-2 | TRBV2 | - | TGTGCCAGCAGTGCTAGCCCCGGAAGCGACTATGGCTACACCTTC | CASSASPGSDYGYTF
few | TRBJ2-3 | TRBV4-1 | - | TGCGCCAGCAGCCCCCAATGGCGGGGAAGCACAGATACGCAGTATTTT | CASSPQWRGSTDTQYF
- | TRBJ2-5 | TRBV4-3 | - | TGCGCCAGCAGCCAAGATATGGGGACGGGTAATGGAGAGACCCAGTACTTC | CASSQDMGTGNGETQYF
- | TRBJ1-2 | TRBV19 | TRBD1 | TGTGCCAGTAGTATAGAAGTACAGGGGCTGCACTATGGCTACACCTTC | CASSIEVQGLHYGYTF
- | TRBJ1-5 | TRBV13 | - | TGTGCCAGCAGCTTAAGGATCAGGGGCGGACAGCCCCAGCATTTT | CASSLRIRGGQPQHF
many | TRBJ2-1 | TRBV7-9 | TRBD1 | TGTGCCAGCAGCTTACCGGGACAGGGGTTGAATGAGCAGTTCTTC | CASSLPGQGLNEQFF
many | TRBJ1-6 | TRBV7-6 | - | TGTGCCAGCAGCCAAGGTCCGAGGGGGACGGATTCACCCCTCCACTTT | CASSQGPRGTDSPLHF
many | TRBJ1-1 | TRBV4-3 | - | TGCGCCAGCAGCCAAGATCGAAGTGGGAACACTGAAGCTTTCTTT | CASSQDRSGNTEAFF
- | TRBJ2-7 | TRBV6-5 | TRBD1 | TGTGCCAGCAGTTACGCAACCCCCCTCTCTGACAGGGACCCCTACGAGCAGTACTTC | CASSYATPLSDRDPYEQYF
- | TRBJ1-4 | TRBV7-9 | TRBD1 | TGTGCCAGCAGCTTAGCTACAGGGGGCACGGCTAATGAAAAACTGTTTTTT | CASSLATGGTANEKLFF
many | TRBJ1-4 | TRBV7-2 | - | TGTGCCAGCAGCCCCCGGGGGCCTGGGGCGGAAAAACTGTTTTTT | CASSPRGPGAEKLFF
few | TRBJ1-5 | TRBV6-6 | - | TGTGCCAGCAGAAACCTCAGGGACGGTAGCAATCAGCCCCAGCATTTT | CASRNLRDGSNQPQHF
many | TRBJ2-5 | TRBV20-1 | - | TGCAGTGCTGTCGACACTGGGGGATTAAAGACCCAGTACTTC | CSAVDTGGLKTQYF
few | TRBJ1-5 | TRBV4-1 | - | TGCGCCAGCAGCCAAGATCAGGGCCCTTTTAGCAATCAGCCCCAGCATTTT | CASSQDQGPFSNQPQHF
- | TRBJ2-5 | TRBV25-1 | TRBD2 | TGTGCCAGCAGTGGACTAGCTGGAACGTCTGATCCGGTCTTCCAAGAGACCCAGTACTTC | CASSGLAGTSDPVFQETQYF
- | TRBJ1-5 | TRBV4-1 | - | TGCGCCAGCAGCCAAGATACAGGGCCGGATCAGCCCCAGCATTTT | CASSQDTGPDQPQHF
few | TRBJ1-1 | TRBV19 | - | TGTGCCAGTAGGATCATTGAGGGAGACACTGAAGCTTTCTTT | CASRIIEGDTEAFF
- | TRBJ1-5 | TRBV23-1 | - | TGCGCCAGCAGTCAAGGGGGGATAAGGGGCAATCAGCCCCAGCATTTT | CASSQGGIRGNQPQHF
- | TRBJ1-4 | TRBV28 | - | TGTGCCAGCAGTTCAACATATTGGGCGCCGAGTGAAAAACTGTTTTTT | CASSSTYWAPSEKLFF
- | TRBJ2-7 | TRBV20-1 | - | TGCAGTGCTAGGACTTATAGCGCACCCTCCTACGAGCAGTACTTC | CSARTYSAPSYEQYF
- | TRBJ2-3 | TRBV28 | TRBD2 | TGTGCCAGCAGTTTGAAGGGCAGGGACTACACAGATACGCAGTATTTT | CASSLKGRDYTDTQYF
many | TRBJ1-3 | TRBV7-2 | TRBD1 | TGTGCCAGCAGACTCCTCCCGGGACAGGGGCTTGGAAACACCATATATTTT | CASRLLPGQGLGNTIYF
few | TRBJ1-1 | TRBV6-2/TRBV6-3 | - | TGTGCCAGCCACGTCGGGCTTAACACTGAAGCTTTCTTT | CASHVGLNTEAFF
- | TRBJ1-5 | TRBV4-1 | - | TGCGCCAGCAGCCAAGATCCAGGACCTCAGCCCCAGCATTTT | CASSQDPGPQPQHF
- | TRBJ2-2 | TRBV29-1 | TRBD2 | TGCAGCGTTCCTCTAGCGGCCGGGGAGCTGTTTTTT | CSVPLAAGELFF
- | TRBJ1-2 | TRBV6-1 | - | TGTGCCAGCAGTGAAAGGACGGACTGGCATGGCTACACCTTC | CASSERTDWHGYTF
few | TRBJ1-3 | TRBV7-9 | - | TGTGCCAGCCCTGACAGTGCCTCTGGAAACACCATATATTTT | CASPDSASGNTIYF
- | TRBJ1-1 | TRBV29-1 | TRBD1 | TGCAGCACAGGGGGACTCACTGAAGCTTTCTTT | CSTGGLTEAFF
few | TRBJ1-1 | TRBV7-9 | TRBD1 | TGTGCCAGCAGCAAAACAGGGGGAACGACTGAAGCTTTCTTT | CASSKTGGTTEAFF
few | TRBJ1-1 | TRBV19 | - | TGTGCCAGTAGTATTACGCTCTGGGGCACTGAAGCTTTCTTT | CASSITLWGTEAFF
- | TRBJ1-5 | TRBV19 | - | TGTGCCAGTAGTATAAGCAGTTATGGCAATCAGCCCCAGCATTTT | CASSISSYGNQPQHF
- | TRBJ1-1 | TRBV5-1 | - | TGCGCCAGCAGCATGGGAACAGGGCCCATCACTGAAGCTTTCTTT | CASSMGTGPITEAFF
- | TRBJ2-1 | TRBV6-1 | TRBD2 | TGTGCCAGCAGTGTGCGGGGGGATCTTAATGAGCAGTTCTTC | CASSVRGDLNEQFF
few | TRBJ2-3 | TRBV19 | - | TGTGCCAGTAGTGGGGGGGCCCCAGGCACAGATACGCAGTATTTT | CASSGGAPGTDTQYF
- | TRBJ1-4 | TRBV9 | TRBD1 | TGTGCCAGCAGCGCGAGCTGGACAGGGAATGAAAAACTGTTTTTT | CASSASWTGNEKLFF
few | TRBJ2-7 | TRBV10-3 | - | TGTGCCATCAGGGATACGGGTGAGCAGTACTTC | CAIRDTGEQYF
- | TRBJ2-3 | TRBV2 | - | TGTGCCAGCAGGCCCCACGTTAGCACAGATACGCAGTATTTT | CASRPHVSTDTQYF
- | TRBJ2-1 | TRBV7-9 | TRBD1 | TGTGCCAGCAGCTCACGTCCCGGGACAGGGACTGAGCAGTTCTTC | CASSSRPGTGTEQFF
many | TRBJ2-3 | TRBV11-2 | TRBD2 | TGTGCCAGCAGCTTTAGCGGGGGGGCGGATACGCAGTATTTT | CASSFSGGADTQYF
- | TRBJ1-1 | TRBV29-1 | - | TGCAGCGTTGAAGTAGGGGGGAGCGCTGAAGCTTTCTTT | CSVEVGGSAEAFF
few | TRBJ2-1 | TRBV12-5 | - | TGTGCTAGTGGTTCCTCTTCGGACTACCTTTACAATGAGCAGTTCTTC | CASGSSSDYLYNEQFF
many | TRBJ1-2 | TRBV12-3/TRBV12-4 | TRBD1 | TGTGCCAGCAGTTTAGCGCCCAGGGGGCCCTATGGCTACACCTTC | CASSLAPRGPYGYTF
few | TRBJ2-1 | TRBV7-6 | TRBD2 | TGTGCCAGCAGCTTAAGGGAGGGTTTCAACAATGAGCAGTTCTTC | CASSLREGFNNEQFF
few | TRBJ1-5 | TRBV19 | TRBD1 | TGTGCCAGTACCCCGGACAGGGAGGGCAATCAGCCCCAGCATTTT | CASTPDREGNQPQHF
many | TRBJ2-7 | TRBV27 | TRBD1 | TGTGCCAGCAGTTTAGGGGGGACAGGGTTCTACGAGCAGTACTTC | CASSLGGTGFYEQYF
- | TRBJ2-2 | TRBV24-1 | - | TGTGCCATTAGCGACCCGAACACCGGGGAGCTGTTTTTT | CAISDPNTGELFF
- | TRBJ1-3 | TRBV4-3 | - | TGCGCCAGCAGCCAAGACGGGACAACTGGAAACACCATATATTTT | CASSQDGTTGNTIYF
few | TRBJ2-4 | TRBV12-3/TRBV12-4 | - | TGTGCCAGCAGCCTCATGACACCAGCCAAAAACATTCAGTACTTC | CASSLMTPAKNIQYF
- | TRBJ2-3 | TRBV4-1 | TRBD1 | TGTGCCAGCAGCCAGAGGACAGGGATTGCAGATACGCAGTATTTT | CASSQRTGIADTQYF
many | TRBJ1-6 | TRBV7-8 | - | TGTGCCAGCAGCCCAGGGGTAGGGGTACATTATAATTCACCCCTCCACTTT | CASSPGVGVHYNSPLHF
- | TRBJ1-2 | TRBV5-4 | - | TGTGCCAGCAGCTTGGGAGACAGCATCCCAACTAAGACCTTC | CASSLGDSIPTKTF